Below, 24 T cell receptor beta chains from the same sample are listed, as sequenced in a study of shared clonotypes between healthy human individuals. CD45RO negativity and positive selection for CCR7 defined naive CD8 cells, a population that excluded terminally differentiated effector memory CD45RA+ cells. Generated by immunoSEQ multiplex PCR, the TCRdb table keeps only in-frame clones and is missing some. The sample comprises some 2.1 million clones, about 94% of which are singletons, and 1.5% to 2% rests with the top ten. Source material: naive CD8+ T cells from PBMCs. The receptors were sampled from a young man in good health. Some clones in this sample may be carry-over from other donors' samples.

This sequence joins TRBV28 and TRBJ1-4, with 9 bases lining up with TRBD1. The CDR3 sequence is 15 residues long. V gave up 5 bases and J gave up 8 bases; unmatched junction bases: 9. Germline V gives CDR1 MDHEN, CDR2 SYDVKM. CDR3: CASSLNRGRGEKLFF. The DNA of the CDR3 is TGTGCCAGCAGTCTAAACAGGGGGCGTGGAGAAAAACTGTTTTTT.

The chain employs TRBV27 and TRBJ2-1; D gene unclear. CDR1 is MNHEY, CDR2 SMNVEV, per germline (reference sequence). The CDR3 is 15 residues long. The ends were cut back, 2 bases at V and 2 bases at J, with 10 bases in the middle. CDR3 in DNA: TGTGCCAGCAGTTTAGGTGGACCTACCTACAATGAGCAGTTCTTC. Translation: CASSLGGPTYNEQFF.

The chain links TRBV28 to TRBJ2-3; D perhaps matches TRBD2 (5 bases). Germline CDR1 MDHEN, CDR2 SYDVKM. V lost 3 bases and J lost 2, with 12 bases in between. The CDR3 consists of 15 residues. CDR3 DNA: TGTGCCAGCAGTTTGAGGGTCCTAATCACAGATACGCAGTATTTT. It is translated as CASSLRVLITDTQYF. Based on the CDR3 plus reference TRBV28 and TRBJ2-3, the full variable domain is DVKVTQSSRYLVKRTGEKVFLECVQDMDHENMFWYRQDPGLGLRLIYFSYDVKMKEKGDIPEGYSVSREKKERFSLILESASTNQTSMYLCASSLRVLITDTQYFGPGTRLTVL.

The rearrangement joins TRBV7-6 to TRBJ2-1; 14 nucleotides match TRBD2. The CDR3 covers 16 residues. In germline, CDR1 is SGHVS, CDR2 FNYEAQ. V trimming: 4 bases; J trimming: 7 bases; junction bases outside the gene matches: 6. The CDR3 nucleotides are TGTGCCAGCAGCTCGGGACTAGCGGGAGTTGGGAATGAGCAGTTCTTC. Translating it yields CASSSGLAGVGNEQFF.

The V and J genes are TRBV4-3 and TRBJ1-3, with D maybe TRBD1 (5 bases). Trimming removed 2 bases at V and 1 base at J, with 27 bases between. CDR1 and CDR2 from the germline V gene are LGHNA and YSLEER. The CDR3 runs to 21 residues. CDR3 sequence reads: CASSQLLSGTADTTSGNTIYF. The DNA for the CDR3 is TGCGCCAGCAGCCAACTCCTTTCCGGGACTGCCGACACTACTTCTGGAAACACCATATATTTT.

The chain recombines TRBV4-3 with TRBJ2-3; 12 bases agree with TRBD2. Germline V CDR1 and CDR2: LGHNA, YSLEER. This CDR3 contains 15 residues. J gave up 7 bases and V 1 base, and 3 bases lay outside the gene matches. DNA for the CDR3: TGCGCCAGCAGCCAAGGGACTAGCGGGACAAATACGCAGTATTTT. Translated: CASSQGTSGTNTQYF.

This chain joins TRBV12-5 and TRBJ2-5; D ambiguous. Germline lookup yields CDR1 LGHNT and CDR2 FRNRAP. The length of the CDR3 is 14 residues. Trimming took off 8 bases at V and 5 bases at J, with 18 bases between the two ends. This CDR3 is CASKSDAPYETQYF. CDR3 bases: TGTGCTAGTAAATCGGACGCCCCTTATGAGACCCAGTACTTC.

The chain has TRBV21-1 and TRBJ1-1; the table gives TRBD1 as D, unverified against the DNA. TRBV21-1 counts as a pseudogene. The CDR3 extends over 15 amino acids. Here the CDR3 reads CASSKGAGKDTEAFF. The DNA for the CDR3 is TGTGCCAGCAGCAAAGGGGCAGGGAAGGACACTGAAGCTTTCTTT.

The chain has TRBV30 and TRBJ1-5, with unresolved D. The V end lost 0 bases, the J end lost 0 bases, and 9 bases lay between the germline ends. Germline CDR1 and CDR2: GTSNPN and SVGIG (reference sequence). The CDR3 is made up of 15 amino acids. This CDR3 is CAWSVSSYSNQPQHF. The CDR3 DNA sequence: TGTGCCTGGAGTGTATCTTCCTATAGCAATCAGCCCCAGCATTTT.

The count of this clone is one. V and J are TRBV6-1 and TRBJ2-2; TRBD2 matches 7 bases. The CDR3 loop spans 14 amino acids. Germline CDR1 and CDR2: MNHNS and SASEGT. Trimming removed 6 bases from V and 4 bases from J; junction bases left unmatched: 5. CDR3 nucleotides: TGTGCCAGCAGCCGAGGGAGGGGCACCGGGGAGCTGTTTTTT. It yields the protein CASSRGRGTGELFF.

The chain employs TRBV11-2 and TRBJ2-7, with 11 bases that match TRBD2. CDR1 is SGHAT, CDR2 FQNNGV, per germline. The CDR3 spans 17 residues. Unmatched junction bases numbered 10, after V lost 1 base and J lost 5 bases. For the CDR3, the DNA is TGTGCCAGCAGCTTAGGGCTAGCGGGAGGCTTTATCCACGAGCAGTACTTC. This codes for CASSLGLAGGFIHEQYF.

The chain is built from TRBV4-1 and TRBJ2-7, with a possible D match to TRBD1 (6 bases). The V gene lost 4 bases and the J gene lost 2 bases, with 12 bases spanning the gap. The CDR3 has 14 amino acids. The germline V gene encodes CDR1 MGHRA and CDR2 YSYEKL. CDR3 DNA sequence: TGCGCCAGCAGCCCGGCGACAGGAACCTACGAGCAGTACTTC. Its translation is CASSPATGTYEQYF.

The genes are TRBV27 and TRBJ2-7; D may be TRBD2 (6 bases). Germline values: CDR1 MNHEY, CDR2 SMNVEV (reference sequence). Trimming shortened V by 0 bases and J by 1 base, and 13 bases separated the two germline ends. CDR3 length equals 16 residues. This CDR3 is CASSLSWGDLSYEQYF. CDR3 coding DNA: TGTGCCAGCAGTTTATCTTGGGGGGACTTATCCTACGAGCAGTACTTC.

Remarks on this clone: This same CDR3 is encoded by further DNA sequences in the sample. In DNA, the CDR3 is TGTGCCAGCAGCGTAGGTAGCGGGGACTACGAGCAGTACTTC. Amino acid sequence: CASSVGSGDYEQYF. The genes are TRBV9 and TRBJ2-7, with 8 nucleotides matching TRBD2. V was clipped by 0 bases and J by 3 bases; unmatched bases: 2. CDR1 is SGDLS, CDR2 YYNGEE, per germline. The CDR3 has 14 amino acids.

This chain joins TRBV29-1 and TRBJ1-2; no firm D call. This CDR3 contains 11 residues. Germline V gene lookup returns CDR1 SQVTM and CDR2 ANQGSEA. V gave up 8 bases and J gave up 5 bases, with 12 bases separating them. CDR3 residues: CSFSTAYGYTF. The CDR3 nucleotides are TGCAGCTTTAGCACTGCATATGGCTACACCTTC.

This sequence joins TRBV7-3 and TRBJ1-5; 7 nucleotides align to TRBD1. J gave up 3 bases and V 4 bases, and 9 bases lay outside the gene matches. The CDR3 consists of 16 residues. In germline, CDR1 is SGHTA, CDR2 FQGTGA. The CDR3 loop reads CASSSNRQGDNQPQHF. As DNA, the CDR3 is TGTGCCAGCAGCTCAAATAGACAGGGAGACAATCAGCCCCAGCATTTT. Using reference TRBV7-3 and TRBJ1-5 for the parts outside the CDR3, the full variable domain is GAGVSQTPSNKVTEKGKYVELRCDPISGHTALYWYRQSLGQGPEFLIYFQGTGAADDSGLPNDRFFAVRPEGSVSTLKIQRTERGDSAVYLCASSSNRQGDNQPQHFGDGTRLSIL.

As to this clone: The same CDR3 arises from other DNA sequences in this sample as well. The chain links TRBV30 to TRBJ2-1; no firm D call. V dropped 0 bases and J dropped 0 bases, with 9 bases sitting between them. The CDR3 totals 15 residues. The V gene's germline CDR1 is GTSNPN and CDR2 SVGIG (reference sequence). In DNA form, the CDR3 reads TGTGCCTGGAGTGTACTACGGAGCTCCTACAATGAGCAGTTCTTC. Its translation: CAWSVLRSSYNEQFF.

This clone came up once. This rearrangement joins TRBV27 to TRBJ1-1, with 10 bases identical to TRBD1. Germline CDR1 is MNHEY and CDR2 is SMNVEV (reference sequence). V trimming: 0 bases; J trimming: 5 bases; junction bases outside the gene matches: 9. The CDR3 has 17 amino acids. The CDR3 nucleotides are TGTGCCAGCAGTTTATCCCCCGGGACAGGGGTCGGGACTGAAGCTTTCTTT. This sequence encodes CASSLSPGTGVGTEAFF.

The CDR3 nucleotides read TGTGCCACCAGCAGCGATACAGGGTTATACGGAAACACCATATATTTT. Protein product: CATSSDTGLYGNTIYF. The rearrangement links TRBV15 to TRBJ1-3; D possibly corresponds to TRBD1 (6 bases). Germline CDR1 LNHNV, CDR2 YYDKDF (reference sequence). This CDR3 has 16 amino acids. Trimming took off 3 bases at V and 4 bases at J, with 16 bases between the two ends.

This chain uses TRBV4-3 with TRBJ2-5, with TRBD2 matching over 10 bases. The tail of the sequence fits TRBJ2-7 better, so the J call may be wrong. The germline gives CDR1 LGHNA, CDR2 YSLEER. This CDR3 has 14 residues. CDR3 nucleotides: TGCGCCAGCAGCCAAACCGTAGCGGGAGGCGAGCAGTACTTC. This gives the protein CASSQTVAGGEQYF.

This clone appeared a few times. The genes are TRBV6-1 and TRBJ1-5; D remains ambiguous. Trimming stripped 1 base from V and 3 bases from J, with 10 bases between. The CDR3 spans 15 residues. Germline V lookup: CDR1 MNHNS, CDR2 SASEGT. The CDR3 DNA reads TGTGCCAGCAGTGAAGATCTACAGATCAATCAGCCCCAGCATTTT. This codes for CASSEDLQINQPQHF.

CDR3 in amino acids: CASSDLSAGTYGYTF. The CDR3 region has the DNA TGTGCCAGCAGTGATTTGTCGGCAGGGACCTATGGCTACACCTTC. V gene TRBV6-1 combines with J gene TRBJ1-2; D may be TRBD1 (5 bases). The CDR3 sequence is 15 residues long. Germline CDR1 and CDR2: MNHNS and SASEGT. V was pared by 3 bases and J by 4 bases, with 15 bases between.

This chain joins TRBV28 and TRBJ1-4, with 12 bases fitting TRBD1. After removal of 0 bases from V and 3 bases from J, the junction contained 2 bases not matched to a gene. The CDR3 has 17 amino acids. CDR1 and CDR2 (germline): MDHEN, SYDVKM. The CDR3 spells CASSLWGQGAPNEKLFF. The CDR3, as DNA: TGTGCCAGCAGTTTATGGGGACAGGGGGCTCCTAATGAAAAACTGTTTTTT.

This clone was seen only a few times. V is TRBV6-1 and J is TRBJ1-1; D unclear. The CDR3 runs to 9 residues. Trimming pared 6 bases from V and 7 bases from J, leaving 3 bases between. CDR1 and CDR2 from the germline V gene are MNHNS and SASEGT. In DNA, the CDR3 is TGTGCCAGCAGCCATGAAGCTTTCTTT. It encodes CASSHEAFF.